This T cell receptor (beta chain) originates from a study of blood T cell repertoires in COVID-19. Study background: The cDNA or gDNA used as material had been derived from T cells, B-cell-depleted T cells, or PBMCs.

Recruitment covered some 25 US areas and drew participants whose ages spanned about 18 to 90 years. Participant-given clinical history determined each cohort assignment. The V end lost 3 bases, the J end lost 3 bases, and 5 bases lay between the germline ends. The CDR3 runs to 12 residues. In germline, CDR1 is KGHSH, CDR2 LQKENI. Per the study methods: Reference gene primer amplification gave estimated nucleated cell counts. Clones were read by immunoSEQ multiplex PCR, and TCRdb kept only the in-frame ones, dropping some. The D gene and trimming were derived from the DNA, and the V and J assignments and clone size from that table. The sample holds approximately 160,000 clones; around four fifths are singletons and the top ten take approximately 4%. A remark on this clone: The sample carries other DNA sequences with the same CDR3.

The chain has TRBV18 and TRBJ2-5, with D perhaps matching TRBD2 (5 bases). The specimen sequenced was PBMCs or T cells enriched from blood (not recorded which). The sequence was collected from a woman aged 45 to 65 in a cohort exposed to, infected with or recovered from COVID-19 (not recorded which). The CDR3 loop reads CASSPREETQYF. Written as DNA, the CDR3 is TGTGCCAGCTCACCGCGGGAAGAGACCCAGTACTTC.